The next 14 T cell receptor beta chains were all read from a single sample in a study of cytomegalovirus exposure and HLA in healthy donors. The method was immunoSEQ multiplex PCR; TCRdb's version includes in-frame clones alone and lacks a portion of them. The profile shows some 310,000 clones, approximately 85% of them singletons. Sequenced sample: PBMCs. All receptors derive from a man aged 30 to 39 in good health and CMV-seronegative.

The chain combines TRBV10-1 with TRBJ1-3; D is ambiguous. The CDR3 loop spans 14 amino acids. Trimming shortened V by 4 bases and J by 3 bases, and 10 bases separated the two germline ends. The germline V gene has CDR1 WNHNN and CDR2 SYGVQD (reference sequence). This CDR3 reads CASSVEPDGNTIYF. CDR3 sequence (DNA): TGCGCCAGCAGTGTCGAACCAGATGGAAACACCATATATTTT.

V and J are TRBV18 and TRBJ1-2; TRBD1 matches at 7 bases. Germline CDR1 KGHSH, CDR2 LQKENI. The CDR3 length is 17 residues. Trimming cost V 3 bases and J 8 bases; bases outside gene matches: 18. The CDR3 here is CASSPLSDRASDRGYTF. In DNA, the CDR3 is TGTGCCAGCTCACCTTTGAGTGACAGGGCGTCCGATCGGGGCTACACCTTC.

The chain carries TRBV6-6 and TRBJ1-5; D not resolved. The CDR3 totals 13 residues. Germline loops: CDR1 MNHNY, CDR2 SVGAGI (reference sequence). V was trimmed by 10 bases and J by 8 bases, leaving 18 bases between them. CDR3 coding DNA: TGTGCCATCGACCGGACTGGGTTGGAGCCCCAGCATTTT. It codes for CAIDRTGLEPQHF.

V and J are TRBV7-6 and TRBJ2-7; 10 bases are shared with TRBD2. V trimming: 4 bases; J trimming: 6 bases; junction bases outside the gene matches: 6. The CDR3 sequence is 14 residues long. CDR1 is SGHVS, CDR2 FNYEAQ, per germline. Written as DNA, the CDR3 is TGTGCCAGCAGCTCGGGACTAGCGAACCCCGAGCAGTACTTC. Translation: CASSSGLANPEQYF.

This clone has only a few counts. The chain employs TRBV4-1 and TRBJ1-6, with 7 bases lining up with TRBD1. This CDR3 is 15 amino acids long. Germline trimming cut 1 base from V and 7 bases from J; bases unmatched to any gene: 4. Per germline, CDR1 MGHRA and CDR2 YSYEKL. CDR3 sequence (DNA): TGCGCCAGCAGCCAAGGACAGGGTACCAATTCACCCCTCCACTTT. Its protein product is CASSQGQGTNSPLHF.

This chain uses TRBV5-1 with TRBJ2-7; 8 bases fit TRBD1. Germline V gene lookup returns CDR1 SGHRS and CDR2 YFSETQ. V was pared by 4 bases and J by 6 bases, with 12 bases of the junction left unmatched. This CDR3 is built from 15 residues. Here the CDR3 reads CASSHMTGASTEQYF. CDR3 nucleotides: TGCGCCAGCAGCCATATGACAGGGGCTTCCACCGAGCAGTACTTC.

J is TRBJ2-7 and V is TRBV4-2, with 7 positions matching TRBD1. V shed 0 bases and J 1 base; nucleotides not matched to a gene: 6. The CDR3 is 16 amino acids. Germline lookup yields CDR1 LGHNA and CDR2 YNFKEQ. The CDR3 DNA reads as TGTGCCAGCAGCCAAGATTTAGGGGGCTCATCCTACGAGCAGTACTTC. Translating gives CASSQDLGGSSYEQYF.

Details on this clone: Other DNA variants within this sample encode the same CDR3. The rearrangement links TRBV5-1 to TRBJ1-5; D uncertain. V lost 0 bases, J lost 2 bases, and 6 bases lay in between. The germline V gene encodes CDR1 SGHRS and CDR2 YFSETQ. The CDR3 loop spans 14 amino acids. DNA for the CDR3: TGCGCCAGCAGCTTGGGGCCCGGCAATCAGCCCCAGCATTTT. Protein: CASSLGPGNQPQHF.

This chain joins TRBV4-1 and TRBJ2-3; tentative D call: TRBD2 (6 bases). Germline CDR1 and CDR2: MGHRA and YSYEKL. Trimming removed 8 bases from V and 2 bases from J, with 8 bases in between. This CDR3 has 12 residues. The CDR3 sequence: CASGGSTDTQYF. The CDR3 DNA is TGCGCCAGCGGGGGGTCCACAGATACGCAGTATTTT.

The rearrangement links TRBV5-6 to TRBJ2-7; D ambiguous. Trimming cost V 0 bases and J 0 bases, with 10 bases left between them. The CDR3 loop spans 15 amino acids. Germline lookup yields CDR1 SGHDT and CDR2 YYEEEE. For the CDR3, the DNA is TGTGCCAGCAGCTTGGGGAGCCTAAGCTCCTACGAGCAGTACTTC. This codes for CASSLGSLSSYEQYF. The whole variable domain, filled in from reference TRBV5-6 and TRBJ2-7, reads DAGVTQSPTHLIKTRGQQVTLRCSPKSGHDTVSWYQQALGQGPQFIFQYYEEEERQRGNFPDRFSGHQFPNYSSELNVNALLLGDSALYLCASSLGSLSSYEQYFGPGTRLTVT.

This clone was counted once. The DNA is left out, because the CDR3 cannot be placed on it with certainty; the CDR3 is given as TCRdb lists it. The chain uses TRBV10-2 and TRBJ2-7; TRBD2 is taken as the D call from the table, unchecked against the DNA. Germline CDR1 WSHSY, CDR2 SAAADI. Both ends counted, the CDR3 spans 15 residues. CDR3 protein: CASSESGWGGGAEHF.

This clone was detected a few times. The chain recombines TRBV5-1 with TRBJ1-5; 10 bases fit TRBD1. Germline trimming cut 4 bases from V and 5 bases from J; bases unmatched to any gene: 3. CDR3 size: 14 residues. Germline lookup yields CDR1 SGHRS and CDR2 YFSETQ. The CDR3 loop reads CASSPGTGDQPQHF. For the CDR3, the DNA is TGCGCCAGCAGCCCGGGGACAGGGGATCAGCCCCAGCATTTT.

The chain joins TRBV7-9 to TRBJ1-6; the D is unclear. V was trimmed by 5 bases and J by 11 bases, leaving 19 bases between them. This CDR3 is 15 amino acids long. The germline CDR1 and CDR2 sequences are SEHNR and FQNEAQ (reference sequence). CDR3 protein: CASSPSSITTPPLHF. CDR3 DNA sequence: TGTGCCAGCAGCCCTTCCTCGATTACTACCCCACCCCTCCACTTT.

CDR3 protein: CASFLRTGDNEQFF. The DNA for the CDR3 is TGTGCCAGCTTCCTGAGAACGGGGGATAATGAGCAGTTCTTC. The chain is built from TRBV6-1 and TRBJ2-1; maybe TRBD2 (6 bases). Germline V lookup: CDR1 MNHNS, CDR2 SASEGT. Deletions cut 8 bases from V and 7 bases from J, with 18 bases between. The CDR3 runs 14 residues.